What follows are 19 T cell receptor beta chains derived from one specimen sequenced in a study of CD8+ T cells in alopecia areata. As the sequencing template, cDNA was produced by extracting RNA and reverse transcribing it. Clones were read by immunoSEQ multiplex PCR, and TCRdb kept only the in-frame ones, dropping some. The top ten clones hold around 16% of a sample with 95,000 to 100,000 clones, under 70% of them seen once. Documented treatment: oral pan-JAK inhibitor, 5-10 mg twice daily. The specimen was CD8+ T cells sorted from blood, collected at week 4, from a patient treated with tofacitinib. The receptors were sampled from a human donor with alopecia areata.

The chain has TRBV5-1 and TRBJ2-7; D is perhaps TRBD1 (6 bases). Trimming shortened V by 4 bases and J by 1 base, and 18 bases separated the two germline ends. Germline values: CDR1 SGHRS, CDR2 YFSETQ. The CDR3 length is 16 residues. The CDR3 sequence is CASSLTGTMGSYEQYF. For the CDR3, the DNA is TGCGCCAGCAGCCTAACCGGGACAATGGGATCCTACGAGCAGTACTTC.

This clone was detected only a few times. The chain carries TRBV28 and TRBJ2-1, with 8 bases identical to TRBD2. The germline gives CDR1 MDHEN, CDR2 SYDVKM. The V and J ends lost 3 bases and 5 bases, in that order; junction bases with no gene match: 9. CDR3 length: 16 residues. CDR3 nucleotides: TGTGCCAGCAGTTTGGTAACGGGAGGGCCTCACAATGAGCAGTTCTTC. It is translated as CASSLVTGGPHNEQFF.

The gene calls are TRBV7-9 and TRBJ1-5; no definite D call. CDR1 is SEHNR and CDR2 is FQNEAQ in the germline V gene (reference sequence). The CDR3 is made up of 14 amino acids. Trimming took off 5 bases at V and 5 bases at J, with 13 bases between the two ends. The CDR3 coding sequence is TGTGCCAGCAGCCCCAGCGAGGGCCATCAGCCCCAGCATTTT. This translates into CASSPSEGHQPQHF.

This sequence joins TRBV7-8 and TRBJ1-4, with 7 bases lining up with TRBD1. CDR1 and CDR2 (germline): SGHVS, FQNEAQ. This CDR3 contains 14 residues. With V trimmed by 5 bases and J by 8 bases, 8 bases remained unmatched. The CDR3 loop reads CASSPNRGGEKLFF. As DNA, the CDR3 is TGTGCCAGCAGCCCTAACAGGGGTGGGGAAAAACTGTTTTTT.

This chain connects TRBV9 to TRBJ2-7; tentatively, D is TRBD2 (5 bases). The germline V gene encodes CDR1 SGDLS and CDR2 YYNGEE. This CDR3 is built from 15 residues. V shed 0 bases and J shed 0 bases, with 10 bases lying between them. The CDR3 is CASSVGRASSYEQYF. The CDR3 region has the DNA TGTGCCAGCAGCGTAGGGCGGGCCAGCTCCTACGAGCAGTACTTC.

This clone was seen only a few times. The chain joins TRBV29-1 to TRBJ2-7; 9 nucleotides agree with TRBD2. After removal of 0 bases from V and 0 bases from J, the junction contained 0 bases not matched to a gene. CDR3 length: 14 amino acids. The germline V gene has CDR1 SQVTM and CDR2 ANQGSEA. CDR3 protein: CSVEEAGGSYEQYF. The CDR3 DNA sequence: TGCAGCGTTGAAGAAGCGGGGGGCTCCTACGAGCAGTACTTC.

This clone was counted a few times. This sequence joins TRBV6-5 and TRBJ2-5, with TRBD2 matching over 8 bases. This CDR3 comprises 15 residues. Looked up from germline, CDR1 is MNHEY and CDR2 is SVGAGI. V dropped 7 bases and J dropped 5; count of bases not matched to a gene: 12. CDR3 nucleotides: TGTGCCAGCACCTCCCTCGCGACTAGCGTGGAGACCCAGTACTTC. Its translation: CASTSLATSVETQYF.

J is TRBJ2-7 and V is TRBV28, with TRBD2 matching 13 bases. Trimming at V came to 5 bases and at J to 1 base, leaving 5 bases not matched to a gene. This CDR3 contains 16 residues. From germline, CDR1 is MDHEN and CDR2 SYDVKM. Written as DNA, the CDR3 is TGTGCCAGCAGTACGGGACTAGCGGGGATATCCTACGAGCAGTACTTC. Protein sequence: CASSTGLAGISYEQYF.

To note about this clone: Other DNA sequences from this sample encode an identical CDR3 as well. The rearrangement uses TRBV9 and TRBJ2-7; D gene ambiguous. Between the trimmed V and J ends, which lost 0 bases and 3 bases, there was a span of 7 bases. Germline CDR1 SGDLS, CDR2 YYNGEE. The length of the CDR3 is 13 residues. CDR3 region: CASSVAQDYEQYF. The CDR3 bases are TGTGCCAGCAGCGTAGCGCAGGACTACGAGCAGTACTTC.

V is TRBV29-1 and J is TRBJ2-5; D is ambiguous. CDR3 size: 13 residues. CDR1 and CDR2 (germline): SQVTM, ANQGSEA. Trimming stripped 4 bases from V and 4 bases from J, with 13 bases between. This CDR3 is CSVVYLGSETQYF. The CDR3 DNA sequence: TGCAGCGTTGTTTACCTGGGATCAGAGACCCAGTACTTC.

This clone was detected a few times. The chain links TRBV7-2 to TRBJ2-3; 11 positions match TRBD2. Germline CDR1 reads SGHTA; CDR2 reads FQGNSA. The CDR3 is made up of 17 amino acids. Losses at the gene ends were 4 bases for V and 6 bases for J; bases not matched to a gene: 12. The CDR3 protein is CASSSGLAGSGGDTQYF. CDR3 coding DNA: TGTGCCAGCAGCTCTGGACTAGCGGGCAGCGGGGGCGATACGCAGTATTTT. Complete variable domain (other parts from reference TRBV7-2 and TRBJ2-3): GAGVSQSPSNKVTEKGKDVELRCDPISGHTALYWYRQSLGQGLEFLIYFQGNSAPDKSGLPSDRFSAERTGGSVSTLTIQRTQQEDSAVYLCASSSGLAGSGGDTQYFGPGTRLTVL.

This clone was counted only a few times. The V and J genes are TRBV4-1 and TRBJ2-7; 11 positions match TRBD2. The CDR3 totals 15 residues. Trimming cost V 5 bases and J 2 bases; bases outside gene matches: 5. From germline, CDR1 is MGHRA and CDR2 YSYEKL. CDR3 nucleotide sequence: TGCGCCAGCAGCTTCGGGACTAGCGGCACCTACGAGCAGTACTTC. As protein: CASSFGTSGTYEQYF.

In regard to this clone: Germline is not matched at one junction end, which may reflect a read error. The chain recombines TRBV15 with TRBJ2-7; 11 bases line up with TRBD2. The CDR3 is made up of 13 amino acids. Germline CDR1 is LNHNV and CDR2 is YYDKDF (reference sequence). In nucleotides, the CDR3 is TGTGCCACCAGCCGGTCTAGCGGGAGGCCGGTGAACTTC. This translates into CATSRSSGRPVNF.

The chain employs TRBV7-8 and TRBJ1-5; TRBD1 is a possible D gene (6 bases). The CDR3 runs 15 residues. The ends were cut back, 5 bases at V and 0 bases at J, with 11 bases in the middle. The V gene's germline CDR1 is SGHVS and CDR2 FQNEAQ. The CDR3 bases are TGTGCCAGCAGCGGGGGCCGCTATAGCAATCAGCCCCAGCATTTT. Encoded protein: CASSGGRYSNQPQHF.

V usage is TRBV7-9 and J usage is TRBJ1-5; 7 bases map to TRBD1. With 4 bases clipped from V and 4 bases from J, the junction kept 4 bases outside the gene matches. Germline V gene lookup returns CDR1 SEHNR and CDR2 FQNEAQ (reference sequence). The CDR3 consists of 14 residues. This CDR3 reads CASSSQGPNQPQHF. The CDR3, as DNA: TGTGCCAGCAGCTCACAGGGGCCGAATCAGCCCCAGCATTTT.

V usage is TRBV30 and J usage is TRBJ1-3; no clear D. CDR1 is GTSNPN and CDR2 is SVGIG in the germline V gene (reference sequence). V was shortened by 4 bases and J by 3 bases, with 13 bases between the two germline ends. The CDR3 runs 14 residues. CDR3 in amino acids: CAWTEGIFGNTIYF. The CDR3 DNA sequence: TGTGCCTGGACCGAAGGGATCTTTGGAAACACCATATATTTT. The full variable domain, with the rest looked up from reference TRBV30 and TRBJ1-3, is SQTIHQWPATLVQPVGSPLSLECTVEGTSNPNLYWYRQAAGRGLQLLFYSVGIGQISSEVPQNLSASRPQDRQFILSSKKLLLSDSGFYLCAWTEGIFGNTIYFGEGSWLTVV.

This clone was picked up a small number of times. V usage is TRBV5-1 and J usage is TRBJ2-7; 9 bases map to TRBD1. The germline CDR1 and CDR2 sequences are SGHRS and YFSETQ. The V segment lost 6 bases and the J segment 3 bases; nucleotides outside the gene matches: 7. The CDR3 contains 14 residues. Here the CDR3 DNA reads TGCGCCAGCACTTCAGGGACAGGGATCTACGAGCAGTACTTC. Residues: CASTSGTGIYEQYF.

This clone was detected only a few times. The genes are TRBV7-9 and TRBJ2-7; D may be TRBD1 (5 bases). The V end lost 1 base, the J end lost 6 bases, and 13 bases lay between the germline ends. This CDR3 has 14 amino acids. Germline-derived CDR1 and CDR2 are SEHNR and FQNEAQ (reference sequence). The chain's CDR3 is CASSLGQLSGEQYF. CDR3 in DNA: TGTGCCAGCAGCTTAGGACAGCTCTCTGGCGAGCAGTACTTC. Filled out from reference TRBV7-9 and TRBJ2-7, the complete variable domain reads DTGVSQNPRHKITKRGQNVTFRCDPISEHNRLYWYRQTLGQGPEFLTYFQNEAQLEKSRLLSDRFSAERPKGSFSTLEIQRTEQGDSAMYLCASSLGQLSGEQYFGPGTRLTVT.

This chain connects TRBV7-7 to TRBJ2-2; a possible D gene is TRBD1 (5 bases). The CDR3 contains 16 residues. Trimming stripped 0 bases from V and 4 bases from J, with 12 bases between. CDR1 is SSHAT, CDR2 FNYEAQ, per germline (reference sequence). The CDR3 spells CASSLAGDISTGELFF. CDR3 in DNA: TGTGCCAGCAGCTTAGCAGGGGATATTTCCACCGGGGAGCTGTTTTTT.